These 20 T cell receptor beta chains share one sample of origin, sequenced in a study of blood T cell repertoires in COVID-19. Here immunoSEQ multiplex PCR was the method, and the copy in TCRdb shows in-frame clones only, minus some. Of 65,000 to 80,000 clones listed, more than 75% are singletons. Source material: peripheral blood. The receptors here all came from a human donor in a cohort sampled during active COVID-19.

The chain is built from TRBV6-6 and TRBJ2-3; 7 positions agree with TRBD1. Germline CDR1 MNHNY, CDR2 SVGAGI (reference sequence). This CDR3 is built from 14 residues. Unmatched junction bases numbered 12, after V lost 5 bases and J lost 10 bases. Here the CDR3 reads CASSLSDGTAAQYF. CDR3 DNA: TGTGCCAGCAGTCTCTCCGACGGGACAGCGGCGCAGTATTTT.

This clone was detected only once. The gene calls are TRBV27 and TRBJ2-1; 12 bases fit TRBD2. This CDR3 is built from 16 residues. V dropped 2 bases and J dropped 6; count of bases not matched to a gene: 5. In germline, CDR1 is MNHEY, CDR2 SMNVEV (reference sequence). This CDR3 is CASSLISSGRANEQFF. In DNA, the CDR3 is TGTGCCAGCAGTTTAATCTCTAGCGGGAGGGCCAATGAGCAGTTCTTC.

V and J are TRBV5-1 and TRBJ2-3; the D is unclear. CDR3 length equals 16 residues. Trimming cost V 0 bases and J 0 bases, with 11 bases left between them. Per germline, CDR1 SGHRS and CDR2 YFSETQ. CDR3 bases: TGCGCCAGCAGCTTGGATAGTGATCCGAGCACAGATACGCAGTATTTT. It translates to CASSLDSDPSTDTQYF.

This clone was recorded only once. The rearrangement uses TRBV5-1 and TRBJ1-2, with no clear D. The CDR3 spans 19 residues. V was pared by 5 bases and J by 4 bases, with 30 bases between. Germline V CDR1 and CDR2: SGHRS, YFSETQ. The CDR3 nucleotides are TGCGCCAGCAGGAAAATAGTAGATTCCTCCTCGAAGCTCGCCTATGGCTACACCTTC. Its protein is CASRKIVDSSSKLAYGYTF.

This clone has at least ten counts. The rearrangement links TRBV18 to TRBJ2-7; TRBD1 matches at 7 bases. The J segment lost 5 bases and the V segment lost 3 bases, leaving 7 bases of the junction unmatched. Germline V gives CDR1 KGHSH, CDR2 LQKENI. The CDR3 contains 14 residues. This CDR3 is CASSPRTGLDEQYF. The CDR3 region has the DNA TGTGCCAGCTCACCCCGGACAGGCTTGGACGAGCAGTACTTC. The variable domain in full, with the rest retrieved from reference TRBV18 and TRBJ2-7, is NAGVMQNPRHLVRRRGQEARLRCSPMKGHSHVYWYRQLPEEGLKFMVYLQKENIIDESGMPKERFSAEFPKEGPSILRIQQVVRGDSAAYFCASSPRTGLDEQYFGPGTRLTVT.

In this sample, this clone turned up a few times. The junction departs from germline at one end; a sequencing error may be responsible. V usage is TRBV12-3 or TRBV12-4 and J usage is TRBJ2-3, with 9 bases matching TRBD2. This CDR3 has 12 amino acids. The CDR3 sequence: CATGTSIDTQYF. In DNA form, the CDR3 reads TGTGCCACTGGGACTAGCATAGATACGCAGTATTTT.

The chain joins TRBV11-3 to TRBJ2-5, with 11 nucleotides matching TRBD1. The CDR3 loop spans 14 amino acids. Per germline, CDR1 SGHNT and CDR2 YENEEA. With 4 bases clipped from V and 4 bases from J, the junction kept 2 bases outside the gene matches. The CDR3 coding sequence is TGTGCCAGCAGCTCCGGACAGGGGGCAGAGACCCAGTACTTC. This encodes CASSSGQGAETQYF.

The chain carries TRBV5-4 and TRBJ2-1; D is perhaps TRBD2 (5 bases). V dropped 3 bases and J dropped 9 bases, with 16 bases sitting between them. Per germline, CDR1 SGHNT and CDR2 YYREEE (reference sequence). The CDR3 length is 14 residues. CDR3 in amino acids: CASSSPDPGSEQFF. The DNA for the CDR3 is TGTGCCAGCAGCTCGCCGGACCCTGGGAGTGAGCAGTTCTTC. Complete variable domain (other parts from reference TRBV5-4 and TRBJ2-1): ETGVTQSPTHLIKTRGQQVTLRCSSQSGHNTVSWYQQALGQGPQFIFQYYREEENGRGNFPPRFSGLQFPNYSSELNVNALELDDSALYLCASSSPDPGSEQFFGPGTRLTVL.

This clone is judged large (0.1 to 1%). The rearrangement joins TRBV6-5 to TRBJ1-1, with D unclear. V lost 3 bases, J lost 4 bases, and 6 bases lay in between. The CDR3 runs to 12 residues. The germline V gene encodes CDR1 MNHEY and CDR2 SVGAGI. CDR3 coding DNA: TGTGCCAGCAGTTATGGCGGCACTGAAGCTTTCTTT. Translated, it gives CASSYGGTEAFF.

The CDR3 is CASSSRLAGAVEQYF. In DNA, the CDR3 is TGTGCCAGCAGTTCCCGACTAGCGGGAGCAGTTGAGCAGTACTTC. The rearrangement links TRBV28 to TRBJ2-7; 12 positions agree with TRBD2. Looked up from germline, CDR1 is MDHEN and CDR2 is SYDVKM. The CDR3 runs to 15 residues. Trimming took 4 bases from V and 7 from J; bases not matched to a gene: 8.

The chain combines TRBV29-1 with TRBJ1-1; 9 bases line up with TRBD1. Germline lookup yields CDR1 SQVTM and CDR2 ANQGSEA. The CDR3 totals 13 residues. The V and J ends lost 4 bases and 4 bases, in that order; junction bases with no gene match: 4. Here the CDR3 reads CSVGDRAGTEAFF. DNA of the CDR3: TGCAGCGTTGGGGACAGGGCGGGCACTGAAGCTTTCTTT.

This chain connects TRBV28 to TRBJ1-1; no definite D call. Germline V gives CDR1 MDHEN, CDR2 SYDVKM. This CDR3 is 13 amino acids long. Deletions cut 6 bases from V and 0 bases from J, with 8 bases between. The CDR3 DNA reads as TGTGCCAGCAGCGGCGGGATGAACACTGAAGCTTTCTTT. Its protein product is CASSGGMNTEAFF.

In this sample, this clone turned up a few times. The rearrangement links TRBV4-2 to TRBJ2-1, with 11 positions matching TRBD2. CDR3 length: 17 residues. The germline gives CDR1 LGHNA, CDR2 YNFKEQ. Trimming cost V 0 bases and J 4 bases; bases outside gene matches: 5. The CDR3 nucleotides read TGTGCCAGCAGCCAAGACGCGACTAGCGGGACTTACAATGAGCAGTTCTTC. As protein: CASSQDATSGTYNEQFF.

In this sample, this clone turned up once. The chain links TRBV7-8 to TRBJ2-5, with a weak D call TRBD1 (6 bases). Deletions cut 1 base from V and 1 base from J, with 7 bases between. Germline-derived CDR1 and CDR2 are SGHVS and FQNEAQ. This CDR3 comprises 14 residues. The CDR3 protein is CASSLDRAQETQYF. The CDR3 nucleotides read TGTGCCAGCAGCTTAGACAGGGCCCAAGAGACCCAGTACTTC.

The chain couples TRBV2 to TRBJ1-5; D may be TRBD1 (5 bases). V lost 5 bases to trimming and J lost 6 bases, with 14 bases between them. Germline V CDR1 and CDR2: SNHLY, FYNNEI. This CDR3 comprises 14 residues. The DNA of the CDR3 is TGTGCCAGCAGTTCCCAGGGTCGCGGTCAGCCCCAGCATTTT. It codes for CASSSQGRGQPQHF.

The rearrangement links TRBV7-8 to TRBJ2-4, with D maybe TRBD2 (6 bases). The V end was cut by 5 bases, the J end by 0 bases, with 29 bases between. Germline-derived CDR1 and CDR2 are SGHVS and FQNEAQ. The length of the CDR3 is 21 residues. The DNA for the CDR3 is TGTGCCAGCAGCGCAAGACTCGGGACTTCGTCTACTGTTATAGCCAAAAACATTCAGTACTTC. The encoded protein is CASSARLGTSSTVIAKNIQYF.

The CDR3 region is CASSNKGGASYEQYF. CDR3 coding DNA: TGTGCCAGCAGCAACAAAGGGGGCGCCTCCTACGAGCAGTACTTC. V and J are TRBV7-9 and TRBJ2-7; 7 bases match TRBD1. The V gene end was trimmed by 5 bases and the J gene end by 0 bases; junction bases not matched to a gene: 7. This CDR3 is 15 amino acids long. Germline CDR1 and CDR2: SEHNR and FQNEAQ (reference sequence).

The V gene is TRBV16, the J gene TRBJ2-3; tentatively, D is TRBD2 (5 bases). Deletions cut 1 base from V and 3 bases from J, with 8 bases between. Germline assignment: CDR1 KGHSY and CDR2 FQNENV. The CDR3 covers 14 residues. CDR3 in DNA: TGTGCCAGCAGCCAATTCTGGGAGACAGATACGCAGTATTTT. Translated: CASSQFWETDTQYF.

The V and J genes are TRBV19 and TRBJ2-1, with no clear D. There are 14 residues in the CDR3. Trimming stripped 0 bases from V and 7 bases from J, with 10 bases between. Germline CDR1 and CDR2: LNHDA and SQIVND (reference sequence). The CDR3 reads CASSIDSWANEQFF. In DNA, the CDR3 is TGTGCCAGTAGTATAGATTCATGGGCGAATGAGCAGTTCTTC.

This sequence joins TRBV9 and TRBJ1-1; D might be TRBD1 (5 bases). V lost 4 bases to trimming and J lost 3 bases, with 10 bases between them. The CDR3 extends over 13 amino acids. Germline CDR1 is SGDLS and CDR2 is YYNGEE. The CDR3 DNA is TGTGCCAGCAGCCCCGGGGGGGACACTGAAGCTTTCTTT. It translates to CASSPGGDTEAFF.